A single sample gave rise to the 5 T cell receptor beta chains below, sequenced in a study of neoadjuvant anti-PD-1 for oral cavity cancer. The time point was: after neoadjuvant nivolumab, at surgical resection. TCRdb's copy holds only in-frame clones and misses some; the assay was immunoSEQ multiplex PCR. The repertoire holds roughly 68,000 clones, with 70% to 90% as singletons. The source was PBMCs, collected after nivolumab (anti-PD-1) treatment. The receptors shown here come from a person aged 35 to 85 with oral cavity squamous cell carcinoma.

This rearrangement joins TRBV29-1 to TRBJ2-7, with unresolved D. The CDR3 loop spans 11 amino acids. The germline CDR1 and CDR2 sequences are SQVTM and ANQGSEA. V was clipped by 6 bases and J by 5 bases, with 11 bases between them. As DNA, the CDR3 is TGCAGCGTCTCGAGTGGGGACGAGCAGTACTTC. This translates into CSVSSGDEQYF.

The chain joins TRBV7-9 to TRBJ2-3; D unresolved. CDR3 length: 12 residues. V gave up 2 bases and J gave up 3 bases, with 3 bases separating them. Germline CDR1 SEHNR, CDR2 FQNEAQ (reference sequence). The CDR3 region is CASSLFTDTQYF. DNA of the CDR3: TGTGCCAGCAGCTTATTTACAGATACGCAGTATTTT.

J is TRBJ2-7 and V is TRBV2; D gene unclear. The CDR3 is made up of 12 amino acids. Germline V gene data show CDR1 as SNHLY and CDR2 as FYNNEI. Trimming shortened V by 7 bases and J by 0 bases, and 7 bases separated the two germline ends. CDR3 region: CASMDDSYEQYF. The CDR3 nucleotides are TGTGCCAGCATGGACGACTCCTACGAGCAGTACTTC.

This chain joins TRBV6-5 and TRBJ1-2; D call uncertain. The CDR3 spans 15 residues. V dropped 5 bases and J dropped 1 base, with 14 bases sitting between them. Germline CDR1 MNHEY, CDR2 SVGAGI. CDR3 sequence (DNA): TGTGCCAGCAGTCGTACCTCGGCCCTTAACTATGGCTACACCTTC. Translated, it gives CASSRTSALNYGYTF.

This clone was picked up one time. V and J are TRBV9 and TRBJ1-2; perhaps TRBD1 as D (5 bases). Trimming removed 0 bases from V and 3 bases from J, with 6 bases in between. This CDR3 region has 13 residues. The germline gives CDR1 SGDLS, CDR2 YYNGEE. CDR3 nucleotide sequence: TGTGCCAGCAGCGTAGAGGGGTACTATGGCTACACCTTC. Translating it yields CASSVEGYYGYTF. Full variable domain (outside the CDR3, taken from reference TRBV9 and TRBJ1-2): DSGVTQTPKHLITATGQRVTLRCSPRSGDLSVYWYQQSLDQGLQFLIQYYNGEERAKGNILERFSAQQFPDLHSELNLSSLELGDSALYFCASSVEGYYGYTFGSGTRLTVV.